This T cell receptor beta chain was obtained from a study of PD-1 blockade in classical Hodgkin lymphoma. Relapse was seen in all patients after autologous stem cell transplantation, and brentuximab vedotin exposure was variable. The study's findings and limits: Exclusion was applied to patients who started nivolumab under 1 year after ASCT.

As for this clone: Its target is unknown.

The method was immunoSEQ multiplex PCR; TCRdb's version includes in-frame clones alone and lacks a portion of them. Here the sample spans 25,000 to 35,000 clones, under 70% being singletons. Germline-derived CDR1 and CDR2 are SNHLY and FYNNEI. V was clipped by 5 bases and J by 4 bases; unmatched bases: 16. CDR3 size: 17 residues. The receptor comes from a human donor with classical Hodgkin lymphoma. The chain has TRBV2 and TRBJ1-2; TRBD1 aligns across 7 bases. The specimen comprised peripheral blood mononuclear cells (PBMCs), sampled before the second cycle of nivolumab. CDR3 bases: TGTGCCAGCAGTAATACCGGGACAGCGGGGGGTGGCTATGGCTACACCTTC. This encodes CASSNTGTAGGGYGYTF.